This T cell receptor beta chain was identified during a study of T cell responses to AZD1222 COVID-19 vaccine. General study findings and limits: Clonal diversity was possibly underestimated, and white British individuals and females predominated among donors. The peak T cell response came first, and repertoires were sampled only after it. Within unmutated variant regions lay the reported targets of nearly half of spike-specific TCRs. The number of AZD1222 recipients seropositive at baseline was only five to seven.

Some clones are missing from TCRdb's copy, which holds only in-frame ones; the method was immunoSEQ multiplex PCR. The sample holds some 150,000 clones, roughly nine tenths seen once. As regards this clone: The antigen remains unidentified.

The CDR3 has 14 amino acids. The V gene's germline CDR1 is MDHEN and CDR2 SYDVKM. Losses at the gene ends were 6 bases for V and 3 bases for J; bases not matched to a gene: 5. The material sequenced was peripheral blood, taken after recovery from COVID-19. The receptor's source is an adult who had recovered from COVID-19. The chain joins TRBV28 to TRBJ1-2, with TRBD1 identical over 9 bases. The CDR3 sequence is CASRGQGNDYGYTF. The CDR3 bases are TGTGCCAGCAGAGGACAGGGGAACGACTATGGCTACACCTTC.